This T cell receptor (beta chain) was observed in a study of shared clonotypes between healthy human individuals. This clone has a single count. Its antigen is unknown. General observations from the study: A handful of donors shared around 5.2% of their naive CD4 clonotypes.

Naive CD45RA+ and memory CD45RA-negative subsets were split from CD4+ cells. This CDR3 has 13 amino acids. Germline lookup yields CDR1 MNHEY and CDR2 SVGAGI. V shed 2 bases, J shed 8 bases, and the junction held 3 bases outside the gene matches. The data were produced by immunoSEQ multiplex PCR, yet TCRdb's version contains in-frame clones alone and is incomplete. The data contain just under 350,000 clones, about 73% of them seen just once; the ten biggest clones take up 10%. Sequencing used memory CD4+ T cells sorted from blood. Regarding subset: CD45RA-negative fraction. This TCR was recovered from a man younger than 45 in good health. The rearrangement joins TRBV6-5 to TRBJ2-1, with 7 bases aligning to TRBD2. The CDR3 DNA reads as TGTGCCAGCAGTTACGGGGGGGAGTATGAGCAGTTCTTC. Protein product: CASSYGGEYEQFF.